Below, 23 T cell receptor beta chains from the same sample are listed, as sequenced in a study of early T cells in non-severe SARS-CoV-2 infection. TCRdb processed the 5' RACE reads anew with MiXCR; each CDR3 protein has one entry. Of approximately 58,000 distinct CDR3 sequences listed, about 5.9% were seen once; the top ten hold 3.5% to 4%. Sequenced material: whole blood. All receptors come from an adult who was a healthcare worker with PCR-confirmed SARS-CoV-2 infection or an uninfected control (not recorded which).

This clonotype showed up just a few times. The rearrangement uses TRBV11-2 and TRBJ1-1, with 11 bases identical to TRBD1. Germline CDR1 SGHAT, CDR2 FQNNGV. Unmatched junction bases numbered 0, after V lost 5 bases and J lost 4 bases. The CDR3 is 13 amino acids. CDR3 loop: CASSGTGGTEAFF. As DNA, the CDR3 is TGTGCCAGCAGCGGGACAGGGGGCACTGAAGCTTTCTTT.

This clonotype has at least ten counts. The chain combines TRBV20-1 with TRBJ2-5, with 8 nucleotides matching TRBD2. Germline trimming cut 0 bases from V and 4 bases from J; bases unmatched to any gene: 4. CDR3 length: 14 amino acids. Looked up from germline, CDR1 is DFQATT and CDR2 is SNEGSKA (reference sequence). The DNA of the CDR3 is TGCAGTGCTAGAGATCCCGGGGGGGCAGAGACCCAGTACTTC. This sequence encodes CSARDPGGAETQYF.

There are many counts of this clonotype. The J gene is TRBJ2-7, the V gene TRBV12-3 or TRBV12-4; tentatively, D is TRBD2 (6 bases). The CDR3 consists of 12 residues. Trimming removed 4 bases from V and 3 bases from J, with 7 bases in between. CDR3 nucleotides: TGTGCCAGCAGTTCCGGGGGCTACGAGCAGTACTTC. It translates to CASSSGGYEQYF.

This clonotype was counted a few times. DNA for the CDR3: TGTGCCAGCAGTTACGCCCCGGGGGAAACTGAAGCTTTCTTT. Translating gives CASSYAPGETEAFF. The chain carries TRBV6-2 or TRBV6-3 and TRBJ1-1; the D gene is possibly TRBD1 (5 bases). Trimming removed 2 bases at V and 5 bases at J, with 12 bases between. The CDR3 spans 14 residues. The germline V gene encodes CDR1 MNHEY and CDR2 SVGEGT.

This clonotype was seen at least ten times. The chain is built from TRBV10-3 and TRBJ2-5; the D gene is possibly TRBD2 (6 bases). CDR3 size: 15 residues. Germline CDR1 reads ENHRY; CDR2 reads SYGVKD. The V and J ends lost 3 bases and 1 base respectively, with 12 bases between them. CDR3 region: CAISDRPEGQETQYF. CDR3 coding DNA: TGTGCCATCAGTGACAGACCGGAGGGCCAAGAGACCCAGTACTTC.

This clonotype appeared many times. CDR3 in DNA: TGCAGTGCTAAAGGACAGGGGAACTACGAGCAGTACTTC. It translates to CSAKGQGNYEQYF. The V and J genes are TRBV20-1 and TRBJ2-7, with 9 bases matching TRBD1. The trim removed 4 bases at V and 3 bases at J, leaving 4 bases unmatched. The CDR3 extends over 13 amino acids. Looked up from germline, CDR1 is DFQATT and CDR2 is SNEGSKA (reference sequence).

Many counts were recorded for this clonotype. This sequence joins TRBV20-1 and TRBJ1-6; possibly TRBD1 for D (5 bases). V shed 0 bases and J shed 9 bases, with 12 bases lying between them. Germline V CDR1 and CDR2: DFQATT, SNEGSKA (reference sequence). The length of the CDR3 is 14 residues. CDR3 nucleotide sequence: TGCAGTGCTAGAGATTTCGGGGGGGGTTCACCCCTCCACTTT. Translated: CSARDFGGGSPLHF.

The chain uses TRBV10-1 and TRBJ2-1; D is uncertain. Looked up from germline, CDR1 is WNHNN and CDR2 is SYGVQD (reference sequence). The CDR3 length is 12 residues. V lost 3 bases and J 0 bases, leaving 0 bases between the germline ends. CDR3 amino acids: CASSDSYNEQFF. The CDR3 coding sequence is TGCGCCAGCAGTGACTCCTACAATGAGCAGTTCTTC.

This clonotype occurred a few times. V is TRBV5-4 and J is TRBJ2-3; 7 positions agree with TRBD1. The CDR3 extends over 16 amino acids. Germline V gives CDR1 SGHNT, CDR2 YYREEE (reference sequence). V dropped 3 bases and J dropped 2; count of bases not matched to a gene: 9. CDR3 loop: CASSSGQASNTDTQYF. The CDR3, as DNA: TGTGCCAGCAGCTCCGGACAGGCGTCAAACACAGATACGCAGTATTTT.

This clonotype was picked up many times. The V and J genes are TRBV11-3 and TRBJ2-3, with D uncertain. The CDR3 sequence is 14 residues long. Trimming took off 1 base at V and 10 bases at J, with 15 bases between the two ends. Germline V gene lookup returns CDR1 SGHNT and CDR2 YENEEA. The CDR3 bases are TGTGCCAGCAGCTTAGCCGCGGCCGTGGAGTCGCAGTATTTT. It specifies CASSLAAAVESQYF.

V is TRBV20-1 and J is TRBJ2-5; D not resolved. Germline CDR1 is DFQATT and CDR2 is SNEGSKA (reference sequence). The CDR3 loop spans 13 amino acids. The V and J ends lost 5 bases and 1 base respectively, with 11 bases between them. The CDR3 loop is CSASPGSQETQYF. CDR3 coding DNA: TGCAGTGCTTCCCCGGGCAGCCAAGAGACCCAGTACTTC.

The V and J genes are TRBV11-3 and TRBJ1-2; D remains unclear. The CDR3 contains 15 residues. V lost 3 bases and J 0 bases, leaving 11 bases between the germline ends. The V gene's germline CDR1 is SGHNT and CDR2 YENEEA. The CDR3: CASSFDTRANYGYTF. The CDR3 DNA reads TGTGCCAGCAGCTTCGATACGCGAGCTAACTATGGCTACACCTTC.

Comment on this clonotype: An end of the junction differs from the germline gene, which may be a read error. The V and J genes are TRBV20-1 and TRBJ2-3; 15 bases align to TRBD2. Germline V gene lookup returns CDR1 DFQATT and CDR2 SNEGSKA (reference sequence). CDR3 size: 14 residues. The CDR3 DNA is TGCGGTGCTCGAGGGACTAGCGGGAGGGATACGCAGTATTTT. Its translation is CGARGTSGRDTQYF.

This clonotype appeared many times. The chain employs TRBV5-1 and TRBJ1-3; D is unclear. Germline CDR1 SGHRS, CDR2 YFSETQ. V was shortened by 5 bases and J by 4 bases, with 13 bases between the two germline ends. The CDR3 consists of 14 residues. The CDR3 sequence: CASSGSVAGNTIYF. The CDR3 coding sequence is TGCGCCAGCAGTGGGAGCGTGGCCGGAAACACCATATATTTT. Looking up the rest from reference TRBV5-1 and TRBJ1-3 gives the full variable domain: KAGVTQTPRYLIKTRGQQVTLSCSPISGHRSVSWYQQTPGQGLQFLFEYFSETQRNKGNFPGRFSGRQFSNSRSEMNVSTLELGDSALYLCASSGSVAGNTIYFGEGSWLTVV.

The table lists this clonotype with many counts. The rearrangement joins TRBV6-5 to TRBJ1-4, with D uncertain. The germline V and J ends were trimmed by 0 bases and 6 bases, with 8 bases remaining between them. Germline V lookup: CDR1 MNHEY, CDR2 SVGAGI. The CDR3 length is 14 residues. CDR3: CASSYSSGDEKLFF. The DNA of the CDR3 is TGTGCCAGCAGTTACTCTTCCGGGGATGAAAAACTGTTTTTT.

The chain combines TRBV18 with TRBJ2-3, with D hard to call. This CDR3 contains 14 residues. Looked up from germline, CDR1 is KGHSH and CDR2 is LQKENI. Deletions cut 2 bases from V and 2 bases from J, with 8 bases between. The CDR3 nucleotides read TGTGCCAGCTCACCAAGCAGTCCCACAGATACGCAGTATTTT. Its protein is CASSPSSPTDTQYF.

In this sample, this clonotype turned up many times. This chain uses TRBV20-1 with TRBJ2-2, with D perhaps matching TRBD1 (5 bases). V lost 3 bases, J lost 1 base, and 18 bases lay in between. The germline CDR1 and CDR2 sequences are DFQATT and SNEGSKA (reference sequence). The CDR3 length is 17 residues. CDR3 sequence: CSASILGREWNTGELFF. CDR3 nucleotide sequence: TGCAGTGCTAGTATTTTGGGGCGCGAATGGAACACCGGGGAGCTGTTTTTT.

In this sample, this clonotype turned up many times. The rearrangement joins TRBV7-6 to TRBJ2-5; 7 bases fit TRBD1. The CDR3 contains 13 residues. V lost 2 bases and J lost 5; bases outside the gene matches: 2. Germline loops: CDR1 SGHVS, CDR2 FNYEAQ. The CDR3 DNA reads TGTGCCAGCAGCTTAAGACAGGGCGAGACCCAGTACTTC. This codes for CASSLRQGETQYF.

This clonotype showed up many times. The chain joins TRBV7-2 to TRBJ1-4, with D possibly matching TRBD1 (6 bases). V shed 3 bases and J shed 8 bases, with 16 bases lying between them. The CDR3 is 15 residues long. Germline CDR1 is SGHTA and CDR2 is FQGNSA. The DNA for the CDR3 is TGTGCCAGCAGCTTGAGCCTCAACAGGGCGGAAAAACTGTTTTTT. It encodes CASSLSLNRAEKLFF.

This clonotype was seen repeatedly, ten times or more. This sequence joins TRBV18 and TRBJ2-1, with 14 bases that match TRBD2. Looked up from germline, CDR1 is KGHSH and CDR2 is LQKENI. The V segment lost 3 bases and the J segment 7 bases; nucleotides outside the gene matches: 11. There are 18 residues in the CDR3. DNA for the CDR3: TGTGCCAGCTCACCTACCCGCTTAGGACTAGCGGGGGGTAATGAGCAGTTCTTC. This encodes CASSPTRLGLAGGNEQFF.

This clonotype appeared many times. The CDR3 spells CASSLLASTEAFF. The CDR3 nucleotides read TGTGCCAGCAGCTTATTGGCGAGCACTGAAGCTTTCTTT. This sequence joins TRBV11-2 and TRBJ1-1; D gene ambiguous. The CDR3 sequence is 13 residues long. Deletions cut 2 bases from V and 4 bases from J, with 8 bases between. Germline CDR1 and CDR2: SGHAT and FQNNGV.

Notes on this clonotype: A much bigger clone sits one base away, suggesting this may be a read error. The chain couples TRBV18 to TRBJ1-3; tentatively, D is TRBD1 (6 bases). This CDR3 has 16 residues. The germline CDR1 and CDR2 sequences are KGHSH and LQKENI. CDR3 sequence: CASSRLPGATGNTKYF. The CDR3 DNA follows: TGTGCCAGCTCACGGCTCCCGGGGGCCACTGGAAACACCAAATATTTT.

This clonotype was recorded many times. A junction end diverges from the germline sequence, so it may reflect a read error. The V call is TRBV7-7, the J call TRBJ2-7, with 8 positions matching TRBD1. Germline CDR1 SSHAT, CDR2 FNYEAQ (reference sequence). The CDR3 sequence is 13 residues long. CDR3 nucleotide sequence: TGTGCTAGCAGCCCGGGACAGGACTACGAGCAGTACTTC. Encoded protein: CASSPGQDYEQYF.